This TCR beta chain was sequenced in a study of shared clonotypes between healthy human individuals. Overall study: A couple of women and a few men aged 18 to 49 served as donors.

Sorted subsets were amplified in replicate PCRs using approximately 0.2 ug DNA, around 30,000 T cell genomes. The table came from immunoSEQ multiplex PCR; TCRdb's copy has only in-frame clones and leaves some out. The sample lists approximately 710,000 clones; 80% to 95% were seen once. V shed 1 base and J shed 3 bases, with 10 bases lying between them. Germline CDR1 reads SEHNR; CDR2 reads FQNEAQ (reference sequence). This CDR3 is built from 14 residues. The sequenced sample was memory CD8+ T cells from PBMCs. Noted subset: CD45RO+ cells pooled with CCR7-negative TemRA cells. J is TRBJ2-7 and V is TRBV7-9; no reliable D call. This TCR came from a man between 18 and 29 years old in good health. Some clones in this sample may be carry-over from other donors' samples. The CDR3 DNA reads as TGTGCCAGCAGCTTAGGTGGGATAATCTACGAGCAGTACTTC. Translation: CASSLGGIIYEQYF.